Described below is a single T cell receptor beta chain sequence and its context. The sample originates from a study of blood T cell repertoires in COVID-19. The repertoire was sequenced with immunoSEQ multiplex PCR; TCRdb's copy has only in-frame clones and lacks some. The table includes over 350,000 clones, 85% to 90% detected once. Germline lookup yields CDR1 SGHTA and CDR2 FQGNSA. V trimming: 3 bases; J trimming: 7 bases; junction bases outside the gene matches: 5. This CDR3 contains 14 residues. The chain joins TRBV7-2 to TRBJ1-5; 8 bases map to TRBD1. Sequenced material: PBMCs or T cells enriched from blood (not recorded which). This TCR was sampled from a woman aged 25 to 39 with acute COVID-19. Here the CDR3 DNA reads TGTGCCAGCAGCTTGACAGGGGTTAGCCAGCCCCAGCATTTT. Amino acids: CASSLTGVSQPQHF.